The rows below give T cell receptor beta chains drawn from one sample of a study of cytomegalovirus exposure and HLA in healthy donors. Sequenced by immunoSEQ multiplex PCR; TCRdb stores in-frame clones only, minus some. The table includes just over 150,000 clones, roughly 85% detected once. Material: PBMCs. The origin of the receptors is a man aged 18 to 30 in good health and CMV-seropositive. CDR3s include the opening cysteine and the closing phenylalanine or tryptophan. Fields, in order: D gene, V gene, J gene, clone size, CDR3 protein, CDR3 DNA. The D gene is left open where the match is weak. Clone size is given for some rows only: seen once, a few or many times, or a class if the clone is expanded.

>TRBD1|TRBV18|TRBJ1-2|.
CASSPLGGTDGYTF
TGTGCCAGCTCACCTCTGGGCGGGACAGATGGCTACACCTTC
>.|TRBV27|TRBJ2-3|.
CASSVMGLGEHADTQYF
TGTGCCAGCAGTGTCATGGGACTCGGGGAGCACGCAGATACGCAGTATTTT
>TRBD2|TRBV4-2|TRBJ2-1|.
CASSPSSSSGGASYNEQFF
TGTGCCAGCAGCCCTTCATCTTCTAGCGGGGGGGCCTCCTACAATGAGCAGTTCTTC
>.|TRBV25-1|TRBJ2-2|.
CASSGGDSGELFF
TGTGCCAGCAGTGGCGGGGACTCCGGGGAGCTGTTTTTT
>.|TRBV20-1|TRBJ2-7|few
CSATKTDEQYF
TGCAGTGCTACCAAGACAGACGAGCAGTACTTC
>.|TRBV2|TRBJ2-7|once
CASSDDEIYEQYF
TGTGCCAGCAGTGACGATGAGATCTACGAGCAGTACTTC
>.|TRBV29-1|TRBJ1-2|.
CSVEGRGGYGYTF
TGCAGCGTTGAAGGGAGGGGGGGCTATGGCTACACCTTC
>.|TRBV7-2|TRBJ1-5|few
CASSLEGPGGGNQPQHF
TGTGCCAGCAGCTTAGAGGGCCCCGGGGGGGGCAATCAGCCCCAGCATTTT
>.|TRBV7-9|TRBJ2-1|.
CASSSEGLRASNEQFF
TGTGCCAGCAGCTCCGAGGGTTTGAGGGCGAGCAATGAGCAGTTCTTC
>.|TRBV14|TRBJ2-2|.
CASSQVGGNTGELFF
TGTGCCAGCAGCCAAGTAGGGGGAAACACCGGGGAGCTGTTTTTT
>.|TRBV2|TRBJ2-5|.
CASSGQRWETQYF
TGTGCCAGCAGTGGGCAGAGGTGGGAGACCCAGTACTTC
>TRBD1|TRBV5-1|TRBJ1-1|.
CASSLTGTAPEAFF
TGCGCCAGCAGCTTGACCGGGACAGCCCCTGAAGCTTTCTTT
>TRBD1|TRBV6-4|TRBJ2-3|.
CASSVGQRDTQYF
TGTGCCAGCAGTGTGGGACAGCGGGATACGCAGTATTTT
>.|TRBV4-1|TRBJ2-6|.
CASSLTITKSGANVLTF
TGCGCCAGCAGCCTTACCATAACAAAATCTGGGGCCAACGTCCTGACTTTC
>.|TRBV7-3|TRBJ2-1|.
CASSQNTAGEQFF
TGTGCCAGCAGCCAGAACACGGCGGGTGAGCAGTTCTTC
>.|TRBV19|TRBJ2-4|.
CASSAPGRGDKNIQYF
TGTGCCAGTAGTGCCCCGGGGCGGGGTGACAAAAACATTCAGTACTTC
>.|TRBV7-9|TRBJ2-7|.
CASSSSGSSYEQYF
TGTGCCAGCAGTTCCAGTGGCAGCTCCTACGAGCAGTACTTC
>.|TRBV7-2|TRBJ2-1|few
CASSLTDRDSQFF
TGTGCCAGCAGCTTAACAGATCGGGACTCCCAGTTCTTC
>.|TRBV20-1|TRBJ1-2|.
CSTGSTGGYTF
TGCAGTACCGGGTCAACGGGGGGCTACACCTTC
>.|TRBV7-9|TRBJ2-3|few
CASSSTATSTDTQYF
TGTGCCAGCAGCTCGACAGCGACTAGCACAGATACGCAGTATTTT
>.|TRBV4-3|TRBJ1-1|.
CASSPGHRNTEAFF
TGCGCCAGCAGCCCGGGACATCGGAACACTGAAGCTTTCTTT
>TRBD1|TRBV7-2|TRBJ1-2|.
CASSLAGTGDGYTF
TGTGCCAGCAGCTTAGCAGGGACAGGCGATGGCTACACCTTC
>.|TRBV7-8|TRBJ2-6|.
CASSLATGSGGANVLTF
TGTGCCAGCAGCTTAGCTACAGGCTCTGGTGGGGCCAACGTCCTGACTTTC
>.|TRBV19|TRBJ1-5|few
CASSILQGEHQPQHF
TGTGCCAGTAGTATACTACAGGGTGAACATCAGCCCCAGCATTTT
>.|TRBV10-3|TRBJ1-2|.
CAIRTNPGSYTF
TGTGCCATCAGAACAAACCCAGGGAGCTACACCTTC
>TRBD2|TRBV19|TRBJ2-1|.
CASSIGGLANEQFF
TGTGCCAGTAGTATAGGGGGACTAGCGAATGAGCAGTTCTTC
>TRBD1|TRBV5-1|TRBJ2-7|.
CASRGDRAYEQYF
TGCGCCAGCAGGGGGGACAGGGCCTACGAGCAGTACTTC
>.|TRBV6-5|TRBJ2-5|.
CASSPPLEETQYF
TGTGCCAGCAGCCCACCCCTAGAAGAGACCCAGTACTTC
>.|TRBV6-5|TRBJ2-1|few
CASSYSRLTESNEQFF
TGTGCCAGCAGTTACTCGCGTCTAACGGAGAGCAATGAGCAGTTCTTC
>.|TRBV29-1|TRBJ2-2|.
CSVERGTGELFF
TGCAGCGTTGAGCGGGGCACCGGGGAGCTGTTTTTT
>TRBD1|TRBV5-4|TRBJ2-2|.
CASSLRDRGTGELFF
TGTGCCAGCAGCCTCCGGGACAGGGGGACCGGGGAGCTGTTTTTT
>.|TRBV7-2|TRBJ1-2|.
CASSVLVGGVYGYTF
TGTGCCAGCAGCGTCCTGGTGGGGGGAGTCTATGGCTACACCTTC
>TRBD2|TRBV9|TRBJ2-1|.
CASSPSGVYNEQFF
TGTGCCAGCAGCCCTAGCGGGGTCTACAATGAGCAGTTCTTC
>.|TRBV9|TRBJ2-5|.
CASSVDTGGTQYF
TGTGCCAGCAGCGTGGACACCGGGGGGACCCAGTACTTC
>.|TRBV4-2|TRBJ2-7|once
CASSQERLTSYEQYF
TGTGCCAGCAGCCAAGAACGCCTAACGTCCTACGAGCAGTACTTC
>TRBD2|TRBV6-1|TRBJ2-3|.
CASSAGGGAADTQYF
TGTGCCAGCAGTGCAGGCGGGGGGGCGGCAGATACGCAGTATTTT
>.|TRBV2|TRBJ2-7|.
CASSGAYEQYF
TGTGCCAGCAGTGGGGCTTACGAGCAGTACTTC
>TRBD1|TRBV2|TRBJ1-4|.
CASRASRDRVANEKLFF
TGTGCCAGCAGAGCGTCCCGGGACAGGGTCGCTAATGAAAAACTGTTTTTT
>.|TRBV9|TRBJ2-7|few
CASSVEGTPVYEQYF
TGTGCCAGCAGCGTAGAGGGGACACCCGTCTACGAGCAGTACTTC